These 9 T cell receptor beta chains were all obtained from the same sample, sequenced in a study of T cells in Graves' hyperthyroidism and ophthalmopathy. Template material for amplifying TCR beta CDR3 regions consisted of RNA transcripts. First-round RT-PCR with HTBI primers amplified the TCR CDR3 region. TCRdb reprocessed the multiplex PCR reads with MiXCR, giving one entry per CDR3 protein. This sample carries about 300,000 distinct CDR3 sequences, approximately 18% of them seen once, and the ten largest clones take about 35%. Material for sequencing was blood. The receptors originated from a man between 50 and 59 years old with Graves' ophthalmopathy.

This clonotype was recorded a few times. CDR3 sequence: CASSSNRIGEQFF. Here the CDR3 DNA reads TGTGCCAGCAGCTCGAACCGGATTGGTGAGCAGTTCTTC. The chain couples TRBV7-8 to TRBJ2-1; D unresolved. CDR3 size: 13 residues. Between the trimmed V and J ends, which lost 4 bases and 9 bases, there was a span of 13 bases. From germline, CDR1 is SGHVS and CDR2 FQNEAQ.

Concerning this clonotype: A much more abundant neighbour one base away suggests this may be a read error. CDR3 sequence: CASTQTSGGEQFF. In DNA form, the CDR3 reads TGCGCCAGCACCCAGACTAGCGGGGGTGAGCAGTTCTTC. The J gene is TRBJ2-1, the V gene TRBV5-1; 12 nucleotides match TRBD2. This CDR3 comprises 13 residues. Looked up from germline, CDR1 is SGHRS and CDR2 is YFSETQ. Trimming took 6 bases from V and 9 from J; bases not matched to a gene: 4.

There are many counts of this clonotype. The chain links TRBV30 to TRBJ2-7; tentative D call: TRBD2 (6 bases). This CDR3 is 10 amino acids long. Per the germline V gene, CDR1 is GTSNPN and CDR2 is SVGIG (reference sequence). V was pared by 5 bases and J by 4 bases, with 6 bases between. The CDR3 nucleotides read TGTGCCTGGGGGGGGTACGAGCAGTACTTC. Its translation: CAWGGYEQYF.

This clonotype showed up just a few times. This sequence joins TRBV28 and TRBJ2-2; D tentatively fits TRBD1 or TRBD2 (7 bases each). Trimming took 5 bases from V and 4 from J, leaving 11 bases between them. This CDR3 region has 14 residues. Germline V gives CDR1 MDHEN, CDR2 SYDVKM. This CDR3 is CASSPGGATGELFF. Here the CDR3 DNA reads TGTGCCAGCAGTCCAGGGGGGGCCACCGGGGAGCTGTTTTTT.

CDR3 sequence (DNA): TGCAGCGTTGGGGACAGGGGGACCGGGGAGCTGTTTTTT. It specifies CSVGDRGTGELFF. The chain carries TRBV29-1 and TRBJ2-2, with 11 bases that match TRBD1. The J segment lost 5 bases and the V segment lost 4 bases, leaving 0 bases of the junction unmatched. This CDR3 has 13 residues. CDR1 and CDR2 from the germline V gene are SQVTM and ANQGSEA.

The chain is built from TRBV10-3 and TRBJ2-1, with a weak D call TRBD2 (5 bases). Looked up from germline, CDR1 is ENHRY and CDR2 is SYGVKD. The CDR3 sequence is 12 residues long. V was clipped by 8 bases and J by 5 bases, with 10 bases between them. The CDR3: CAIGVRDNEQFF. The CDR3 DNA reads TGTGCCATCGGAGTGAGGGACAATGAGCAGTTCTTC.

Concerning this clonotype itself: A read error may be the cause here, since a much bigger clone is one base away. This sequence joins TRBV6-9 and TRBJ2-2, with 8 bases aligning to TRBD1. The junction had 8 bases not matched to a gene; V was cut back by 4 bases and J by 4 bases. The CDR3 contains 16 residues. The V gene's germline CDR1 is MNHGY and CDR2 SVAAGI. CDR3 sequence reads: CASSWNTGGSTGELFF. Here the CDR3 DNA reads TGTGCCAGCAGTTGGAATACAGGGGGTTCCACCGGGGAGCTGTTTTTT.

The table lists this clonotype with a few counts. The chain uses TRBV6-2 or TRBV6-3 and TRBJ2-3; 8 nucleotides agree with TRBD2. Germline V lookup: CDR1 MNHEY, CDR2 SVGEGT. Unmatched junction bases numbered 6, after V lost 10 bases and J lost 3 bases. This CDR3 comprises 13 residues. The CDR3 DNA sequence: TGTGCCACTTCGGGAGGGATGACAGATACGCAGTATTTT. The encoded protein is CATSGGMTDTQYF.

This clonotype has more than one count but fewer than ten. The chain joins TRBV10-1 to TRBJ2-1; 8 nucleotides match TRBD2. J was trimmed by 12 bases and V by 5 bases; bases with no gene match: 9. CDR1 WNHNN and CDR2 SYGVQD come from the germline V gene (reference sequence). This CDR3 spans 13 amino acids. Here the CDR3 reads CASSNRREGSQFF. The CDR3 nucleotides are TGCGCCAGCAGTAACCGACGGGAGGGGTCGCAGTTCTTC.